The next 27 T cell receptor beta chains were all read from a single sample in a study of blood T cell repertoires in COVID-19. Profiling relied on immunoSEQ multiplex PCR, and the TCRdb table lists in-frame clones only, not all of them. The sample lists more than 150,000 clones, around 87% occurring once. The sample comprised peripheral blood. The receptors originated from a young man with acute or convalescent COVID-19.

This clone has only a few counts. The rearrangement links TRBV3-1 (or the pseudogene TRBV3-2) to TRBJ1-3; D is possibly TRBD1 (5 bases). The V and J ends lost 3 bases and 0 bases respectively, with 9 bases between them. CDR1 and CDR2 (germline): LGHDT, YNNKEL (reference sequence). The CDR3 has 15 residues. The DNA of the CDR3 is TGTGCCAGCAGCCAGCGGGGCATCTCTGGAAACACCATATATTTT. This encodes CASSQRGISGNTIYF.

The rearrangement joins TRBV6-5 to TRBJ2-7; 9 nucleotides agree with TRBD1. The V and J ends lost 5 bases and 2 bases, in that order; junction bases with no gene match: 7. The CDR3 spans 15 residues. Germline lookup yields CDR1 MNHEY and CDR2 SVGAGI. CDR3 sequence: CASSPPQGAPYEQYF. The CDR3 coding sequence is TGTGCCAGCAGTCCTCCACAGGGGGCTCCCTACGAGCAGTACTTC.

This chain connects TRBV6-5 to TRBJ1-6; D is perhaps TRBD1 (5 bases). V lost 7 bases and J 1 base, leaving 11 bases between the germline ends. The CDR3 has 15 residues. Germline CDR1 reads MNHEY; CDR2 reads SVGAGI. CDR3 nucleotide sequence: TGTGCCAGCAAGACCGGGGGTTCCTATAATTCACCCCTCCACTTT. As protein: CASKTGGSYNSPLHF.

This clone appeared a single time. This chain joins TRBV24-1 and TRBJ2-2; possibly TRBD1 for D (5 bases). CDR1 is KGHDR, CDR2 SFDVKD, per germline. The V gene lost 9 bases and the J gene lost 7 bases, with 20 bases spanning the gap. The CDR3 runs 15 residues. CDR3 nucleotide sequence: TGTGCCACCGCCGGGTGGGGCAATCACGGCGGGGAGCTGTTTTTT. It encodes CATAGWGNHGGELFF.

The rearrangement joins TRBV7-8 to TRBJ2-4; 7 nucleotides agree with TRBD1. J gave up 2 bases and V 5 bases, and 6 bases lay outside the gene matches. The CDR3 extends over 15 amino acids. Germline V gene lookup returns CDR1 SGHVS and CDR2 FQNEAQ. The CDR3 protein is CASSPETGTKNIQYF. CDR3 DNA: TGTGCCAGCAGCCCAGAGACAGGGACCAAAAACATTCAGTACTTC.

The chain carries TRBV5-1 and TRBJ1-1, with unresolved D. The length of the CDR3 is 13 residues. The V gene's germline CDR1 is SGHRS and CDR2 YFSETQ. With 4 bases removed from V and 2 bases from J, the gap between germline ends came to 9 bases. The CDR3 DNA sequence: TGCGCCAGCAGCGCGACACCTAACACTGAAGCTTTCTTT. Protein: CASSATPNTEAFF.

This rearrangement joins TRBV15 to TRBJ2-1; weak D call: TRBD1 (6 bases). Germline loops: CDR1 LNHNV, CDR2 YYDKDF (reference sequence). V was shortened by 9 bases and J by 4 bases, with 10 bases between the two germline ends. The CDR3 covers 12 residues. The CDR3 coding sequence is TGTGCCACGGACAGAGATTACAATGAGCAGTTCTTC. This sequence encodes CATDRDYNEQFF.

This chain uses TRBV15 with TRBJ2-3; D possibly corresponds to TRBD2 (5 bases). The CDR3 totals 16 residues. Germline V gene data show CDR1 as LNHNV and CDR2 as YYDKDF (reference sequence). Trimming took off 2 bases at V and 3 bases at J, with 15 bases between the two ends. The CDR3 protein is CATSRTPGLHTDTQYF. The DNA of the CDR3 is TGTGCCACCAGCAGAACTCCGGGATTACATACAGATACGCAGTATTTT. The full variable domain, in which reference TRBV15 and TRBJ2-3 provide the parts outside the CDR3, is DAMVIQNPRYQVTQFGKPVTLSCSQTLNHNVMYWYQQKSSQAPKLLFHYYDKDFNNEADTPDNFQSRRPNTSFCFLDIRSPGLGDTAMYLCATSRTPGLHTDTQYFGPGTRLTVL.

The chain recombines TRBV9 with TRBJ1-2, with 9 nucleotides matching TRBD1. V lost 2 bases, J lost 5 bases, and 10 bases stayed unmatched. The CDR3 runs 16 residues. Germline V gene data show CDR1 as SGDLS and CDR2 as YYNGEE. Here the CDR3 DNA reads TGTGCCAGCAGCGTCCGGACAGGGGTTGAGGGGTATGGCTACACCTTC. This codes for CASSVRTGVEGYGYTF.

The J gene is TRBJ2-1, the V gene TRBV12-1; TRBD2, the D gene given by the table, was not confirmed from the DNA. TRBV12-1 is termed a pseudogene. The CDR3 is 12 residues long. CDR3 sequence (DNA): TGTGCCAGCAGCCTAAATCGCTATGAGCAGTTCTTC. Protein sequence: CASSLNRYEQFF.

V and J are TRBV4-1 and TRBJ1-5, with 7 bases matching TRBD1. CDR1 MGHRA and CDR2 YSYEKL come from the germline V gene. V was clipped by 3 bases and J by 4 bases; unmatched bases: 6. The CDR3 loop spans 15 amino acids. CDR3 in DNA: TGCGCCAGCAGCCACCTCACAGGGGAAAATCAGCCCCAGCATTTT. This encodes CASSHLTGENQPQHF.

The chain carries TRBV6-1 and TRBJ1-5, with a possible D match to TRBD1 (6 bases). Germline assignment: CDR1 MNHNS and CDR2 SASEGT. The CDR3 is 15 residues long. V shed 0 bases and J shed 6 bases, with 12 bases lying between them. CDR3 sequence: CASSEAGRGGQPQHF. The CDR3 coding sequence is TGTGCCAGCAGTGAAGCAGGCAGGGGCGGTCAGCCCCAGCATTTT.

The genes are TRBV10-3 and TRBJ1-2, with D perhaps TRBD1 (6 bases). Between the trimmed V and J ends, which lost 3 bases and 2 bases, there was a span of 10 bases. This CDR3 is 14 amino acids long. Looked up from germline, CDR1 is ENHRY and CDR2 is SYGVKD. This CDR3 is CAISDIGQNYGYTF. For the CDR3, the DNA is TGTGCCATCAGTGATATTGGACAGAACTATGGCTACACCTTC.

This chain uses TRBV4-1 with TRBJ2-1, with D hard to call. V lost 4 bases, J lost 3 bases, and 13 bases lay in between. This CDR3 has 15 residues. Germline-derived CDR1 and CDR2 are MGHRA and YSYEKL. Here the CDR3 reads CASSPNPDNYNEQFF. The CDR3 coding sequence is TGCGCCAGCAGCCCCAACCCAGACAACTACAATGAGCAGTTCTTC.

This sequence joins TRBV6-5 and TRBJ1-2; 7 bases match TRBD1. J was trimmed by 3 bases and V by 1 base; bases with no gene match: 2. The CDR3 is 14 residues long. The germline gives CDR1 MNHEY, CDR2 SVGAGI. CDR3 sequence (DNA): TGTGCCAGCAGTTACTACACAGGGGACTATGGCTACACCTTC. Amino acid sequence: CASSYYTGDYGYTF.

The CDR3 loop reads CASSLQGQADTQYF. The CDR3 nucleotides read TGTGCCAGCTCACTGCAGGGACAGGCAGATACGCAGTATTTT. This chain joins TRBV18 and TRBJ2-3; TRBD1 matches at 8 bases. Trimming cost V 4 bases and J 4 bases; bases outside gene matches: 4. Germline-derived CDR1 and CDR2 are KGHSH and LQKENI. This CDR3 region has 14 residues.

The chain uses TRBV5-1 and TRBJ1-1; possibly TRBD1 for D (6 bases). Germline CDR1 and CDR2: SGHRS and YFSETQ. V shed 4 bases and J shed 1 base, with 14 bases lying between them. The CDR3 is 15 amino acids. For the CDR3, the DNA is TGCGCCAGCAGCATACAATCGACAGGGAACACTGAAGCTTTCTTT. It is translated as CASSIQSTGNTEAFF.

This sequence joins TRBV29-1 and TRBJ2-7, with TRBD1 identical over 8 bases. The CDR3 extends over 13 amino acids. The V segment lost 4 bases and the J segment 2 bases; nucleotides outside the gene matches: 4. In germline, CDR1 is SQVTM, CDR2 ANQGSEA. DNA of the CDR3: TGCAGCGTTGTACAGGGGGTGACCTACGAGCAGTACTTC. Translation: CSVVQGVTYEQYF.

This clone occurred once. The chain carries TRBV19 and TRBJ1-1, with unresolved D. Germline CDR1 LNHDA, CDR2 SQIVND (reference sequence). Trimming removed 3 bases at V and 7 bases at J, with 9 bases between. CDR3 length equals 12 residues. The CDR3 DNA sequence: TGTGCCAGTAGTATCGGAGGGCTTGAAGCTTTCTTT. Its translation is CASSIGGLEAFF.

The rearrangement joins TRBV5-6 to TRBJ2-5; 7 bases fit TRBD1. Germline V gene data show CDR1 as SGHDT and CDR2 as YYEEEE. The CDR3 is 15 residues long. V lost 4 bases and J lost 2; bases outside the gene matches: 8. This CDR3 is CASSLWTDRQETQYF. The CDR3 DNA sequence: TGTGCCAGCAGCCTTTGGACGGACAGGCAAGAGACCCAGTACTTC.

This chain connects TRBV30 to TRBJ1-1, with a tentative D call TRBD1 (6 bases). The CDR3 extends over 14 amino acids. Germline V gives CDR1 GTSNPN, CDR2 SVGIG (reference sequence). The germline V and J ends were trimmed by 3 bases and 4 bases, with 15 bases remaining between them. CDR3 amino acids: CAWRGGQGSTEAFF. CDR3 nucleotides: TGTGCCTGGAGGGGGGGGCAAGGAAGCACTGAAGCTTTCTTT.

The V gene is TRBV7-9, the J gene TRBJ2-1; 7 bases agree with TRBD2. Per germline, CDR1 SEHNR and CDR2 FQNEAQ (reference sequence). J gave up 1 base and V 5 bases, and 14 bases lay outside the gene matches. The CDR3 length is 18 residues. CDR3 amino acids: CASSLGYRGELSYNEQFF. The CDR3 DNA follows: TGTGCCAGCAGCCTCGGTTATCGGGGGGAGTTATCCTACAATGAGCAGTTCTTC. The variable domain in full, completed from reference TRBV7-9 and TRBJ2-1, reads DTGVSQNPRHKITKRGQNVTFRCDPISEHNRLYWYRQTLGQGPEFLTYFQNEAQLEKSRLLSDRFSAERPKGSFSTLEIQRTEQGDSAMYLCASSLGYRGELSYNEQFFGPGTRLTVL.

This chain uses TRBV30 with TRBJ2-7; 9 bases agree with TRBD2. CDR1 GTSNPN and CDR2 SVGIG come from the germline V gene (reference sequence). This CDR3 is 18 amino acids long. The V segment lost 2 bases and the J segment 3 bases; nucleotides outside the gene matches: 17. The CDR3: CAWSFTFPGERGDYEQYV. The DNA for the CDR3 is TGTGCCTGGAGTTTCACATTCCCCGGTGAGCGGGGGGACTACGAGCAGTACGTC.

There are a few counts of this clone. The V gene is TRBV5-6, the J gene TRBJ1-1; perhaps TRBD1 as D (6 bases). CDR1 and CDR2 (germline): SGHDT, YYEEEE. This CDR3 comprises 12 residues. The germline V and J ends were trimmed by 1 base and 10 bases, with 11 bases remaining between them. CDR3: CASSLFTGLAFF. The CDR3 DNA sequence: TGTGCCAGCAGCTTGTTTACAGGGCTAGCTTTCTTT.

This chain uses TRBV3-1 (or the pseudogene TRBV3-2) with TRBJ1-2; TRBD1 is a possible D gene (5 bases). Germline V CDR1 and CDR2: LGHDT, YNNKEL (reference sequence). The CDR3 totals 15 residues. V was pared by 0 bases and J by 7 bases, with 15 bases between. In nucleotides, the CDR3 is TGTGCCAGCAGCCAAGATCGGGCAGGGAAGTTTGGCTACACCTTC. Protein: CASSQDRAGKFGYTF.

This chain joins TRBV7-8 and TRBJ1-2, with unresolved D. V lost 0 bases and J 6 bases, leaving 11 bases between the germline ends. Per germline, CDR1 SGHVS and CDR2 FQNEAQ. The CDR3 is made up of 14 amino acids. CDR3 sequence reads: CASSLALGGNGYTF. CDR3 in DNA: TGTGCCAGCAGCTTAGCGCTGGGAGGGAATGGCTACACCTTC.

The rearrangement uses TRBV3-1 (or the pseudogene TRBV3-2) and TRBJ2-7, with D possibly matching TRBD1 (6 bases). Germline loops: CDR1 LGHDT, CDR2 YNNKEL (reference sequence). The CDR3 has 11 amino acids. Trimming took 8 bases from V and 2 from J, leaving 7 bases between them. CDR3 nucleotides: TGTGCCAGCGAGGGGGCCTACGAGCAGTACTTC. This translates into CASEGAYEQYF.